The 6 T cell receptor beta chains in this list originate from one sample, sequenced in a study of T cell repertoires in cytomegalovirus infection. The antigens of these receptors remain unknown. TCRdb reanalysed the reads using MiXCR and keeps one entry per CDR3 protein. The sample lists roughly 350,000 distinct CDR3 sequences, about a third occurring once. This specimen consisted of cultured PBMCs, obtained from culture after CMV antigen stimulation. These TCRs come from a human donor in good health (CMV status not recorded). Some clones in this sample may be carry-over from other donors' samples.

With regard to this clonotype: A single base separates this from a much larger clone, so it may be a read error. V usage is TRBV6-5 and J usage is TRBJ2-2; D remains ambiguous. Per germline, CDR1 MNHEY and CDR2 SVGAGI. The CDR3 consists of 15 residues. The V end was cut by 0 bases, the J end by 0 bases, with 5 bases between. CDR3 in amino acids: CASSYSTPNTGELFF. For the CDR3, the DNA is TGTGCCAGCAGTTACTCGACACCGAACACCGGGGAGCTGTTTTTT.

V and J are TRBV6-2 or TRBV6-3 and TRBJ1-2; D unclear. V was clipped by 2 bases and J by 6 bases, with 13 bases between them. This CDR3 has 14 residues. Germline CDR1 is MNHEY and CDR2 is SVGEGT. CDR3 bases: TGTGCCAGCAGTTACGCCTCGGGGAGGAATGGCTACACCTTC. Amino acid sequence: CASSYASGRNGYTF.

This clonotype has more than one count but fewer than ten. The DNA of the CDR3 is TGTGCCAGCAGCCCAACACAGCGAAAAGAGACCCAGTACTTC. Translated: CASSPTQRKETQYF. The rearrangement joins TRBV7-8 to TRBJ2-5; D uncertain. CDR3 length: 14 residues. V dropped 5 bases and J dropped 3 bases, with 13 bases sitting between them. The germline V gene has CDR1 SGHVS and CDR2 FQNEAQ. Variable domain in full (rest from reference TRBV7-8 and TRBJ2-5): GAGVSQSPRYKVAKRGQDVALRCDPISGHVSLFWYQQALGQGPEFLTYFQNEAQLDKSGLPSDRFFAERPEGSVSTLKIQRTQQEDSAVYLCASSPTQRKETQYFGPGTRLLVL.

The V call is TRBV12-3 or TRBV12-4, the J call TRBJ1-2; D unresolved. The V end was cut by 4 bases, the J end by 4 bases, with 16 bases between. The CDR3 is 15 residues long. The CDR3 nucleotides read TGTGCCAGCAGTTCTCGTGGAGGCCGAATCTATGGCTACACCTTC. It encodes CASSSRGGRIYGYTF.

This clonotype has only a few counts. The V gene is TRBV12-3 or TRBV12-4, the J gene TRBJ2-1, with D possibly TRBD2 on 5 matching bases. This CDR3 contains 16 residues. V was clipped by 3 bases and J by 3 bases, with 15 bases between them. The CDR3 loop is CASSFRAGQFYNEQFF. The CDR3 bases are TGTGCCAGCAGTTTCCGGGCGGGCCAGTTCTACAATGAGCAGTTCTTC.

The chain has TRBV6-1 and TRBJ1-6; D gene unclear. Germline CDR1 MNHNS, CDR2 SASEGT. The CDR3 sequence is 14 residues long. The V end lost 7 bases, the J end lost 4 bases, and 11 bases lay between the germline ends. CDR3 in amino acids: CASTTSPYNSPLHF. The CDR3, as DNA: TGTGCCAGCACAACGTCCCCATATAATTCACCCCTCCACTTT.